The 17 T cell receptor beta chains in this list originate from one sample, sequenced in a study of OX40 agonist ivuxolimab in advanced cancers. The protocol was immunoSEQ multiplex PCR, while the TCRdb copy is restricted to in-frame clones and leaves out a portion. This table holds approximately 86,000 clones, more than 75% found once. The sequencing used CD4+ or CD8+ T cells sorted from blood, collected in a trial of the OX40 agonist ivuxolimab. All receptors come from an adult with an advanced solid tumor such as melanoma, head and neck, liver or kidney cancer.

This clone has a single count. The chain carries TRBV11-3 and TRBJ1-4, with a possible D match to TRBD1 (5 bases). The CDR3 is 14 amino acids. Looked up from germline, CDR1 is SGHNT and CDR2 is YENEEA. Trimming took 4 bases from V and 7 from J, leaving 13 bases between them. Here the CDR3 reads CASSYRRASEKLFF. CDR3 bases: TGTGCCAGCAGCTACAGGCGGGCGAGTGAAAAACTGTTTTTT.

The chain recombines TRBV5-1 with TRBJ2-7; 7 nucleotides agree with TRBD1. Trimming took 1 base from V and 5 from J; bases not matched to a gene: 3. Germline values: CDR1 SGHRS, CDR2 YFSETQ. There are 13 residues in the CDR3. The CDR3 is CASSLQTGNEQYF. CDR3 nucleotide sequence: TGCGCCAGCAGCTTGCAGACAGGGAACGAGCAGTACTTC.

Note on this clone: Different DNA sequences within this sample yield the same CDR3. For the CDR3, the DNA is TGTGCCAGTAGCCTACTAGCGGGAGTTGGGGAGCAGTACTTC. Amino acids: CASSLLAGVGEQYF. The gene calls are TRBV19 and TRBJ2-7; 11 bases match TRBD2. Germline loops: CDR1 LNHDA, CDR2 SQIVND (reference sequence). With 6 bases clipped from V and 7 bases from J, the junction kept 8 bases outside the gene matches. The CDR3 runs to 14 residues.

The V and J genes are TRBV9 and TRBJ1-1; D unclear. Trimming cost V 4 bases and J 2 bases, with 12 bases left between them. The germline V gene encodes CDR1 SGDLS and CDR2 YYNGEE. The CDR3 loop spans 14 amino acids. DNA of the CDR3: TGTGCCAGCAGCTCGGGCGGTACTAACACTGAAGCTTTCTTT. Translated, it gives CASSSGGTNTEAFF.

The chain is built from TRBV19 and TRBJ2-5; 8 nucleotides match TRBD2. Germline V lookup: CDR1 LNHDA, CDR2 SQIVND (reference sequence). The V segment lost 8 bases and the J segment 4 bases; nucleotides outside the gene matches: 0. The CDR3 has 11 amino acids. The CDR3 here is CASGLAETQYF. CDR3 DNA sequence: TGTGCCAGTGGACTAGCAGAGACCCAGTACTTC.

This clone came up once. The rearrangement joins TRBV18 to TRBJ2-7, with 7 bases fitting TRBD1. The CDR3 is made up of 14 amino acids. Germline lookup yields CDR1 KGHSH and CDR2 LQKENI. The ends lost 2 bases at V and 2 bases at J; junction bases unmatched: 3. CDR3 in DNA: TGTGCCAGCTCACCAGGGACAGCCACCTACGAGCAGTACTTC. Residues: CASSPGTATYEQYF.

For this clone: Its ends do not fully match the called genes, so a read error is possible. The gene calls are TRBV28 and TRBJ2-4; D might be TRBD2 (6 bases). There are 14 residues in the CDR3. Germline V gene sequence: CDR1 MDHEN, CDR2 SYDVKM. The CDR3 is CASSLSRLGWEVNF. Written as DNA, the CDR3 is TGTGCCAGCAGTTTAAGCCGCCTGGGTTGGGAGGTGAACTTC.

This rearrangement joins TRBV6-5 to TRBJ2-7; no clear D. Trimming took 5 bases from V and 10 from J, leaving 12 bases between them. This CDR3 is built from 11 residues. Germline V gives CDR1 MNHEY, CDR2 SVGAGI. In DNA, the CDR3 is TGTGCCAGCAGTCAAGGACCCAGACAGTACTTC. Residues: CASSQGPRQYF.

This CDR3 is CASRSSREVTGVQFF. The CDR3 nucleotides are TGTGCCAGCAGGTCCTCGCGGGAAGTAACGGGGGTGCAGTTCTTC. The chain joins TRBV11-2 to TRBJ2-1; a possible D gene is TRBD2 (6 bases). The ends were cut back, 6 bases at V and 12 bases at J, with 24 bases in the middle. The CDR3 has 15 amino acids. Germline V gene sequence: CDR1 SGHAT, CDR2 FQNNGV.

CDR3 protein: CASSPLETQYF. CDR3 DNA sequence: TGTGCCAGCAGCCCGTTAGAGACCCAGTACTTC. The chain has TRBV7-2 and TRBJ2-5, with unresolved D. V was clipped by 5 bases and J by 4 bases, with 5 bases between them. The germline CDR1 and CDR2 sequences are SGHTA and FQGNSA. This CDR3 contains 11 residues. Full variable domain (outside the CDR3, taken from reference TRBV7-2 and TRBJ2-5): GAGVSQSPSNKVTEKGKDVELRCDPISGHTALYWYRQSLGQGLEFLIYFQGNSAPDKSGLPSDRFSAERTGGSVSTLTIQRTQQEDSAVYLCASSPLETQYFGPGTRLLVL.

The CDR3 nucleotides read TGTGCCATCAGTGTCCTCGGGGCAGATACGCAGTATTTT. This translates into CAISVLGADTQYF. The chain combines TRBV10-3 with TRBJ2-3, with a weak D call TRBD2 (5 bases). The germline V and J ends were trimmed by 4 bases and 4 bases, with 9 bases remaining between them. Germline assignment: CDR1 ENHRY and CDR2 SYGVKD. The CDR3 sequence is 13 residues long.

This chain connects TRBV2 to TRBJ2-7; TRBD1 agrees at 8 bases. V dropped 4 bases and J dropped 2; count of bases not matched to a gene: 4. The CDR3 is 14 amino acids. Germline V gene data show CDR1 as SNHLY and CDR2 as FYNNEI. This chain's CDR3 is CASSADRATYEQYF. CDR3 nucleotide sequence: TGTGCCAGCAGTGCGGACAGGGCAACCTACGAGCAGTACTTC.

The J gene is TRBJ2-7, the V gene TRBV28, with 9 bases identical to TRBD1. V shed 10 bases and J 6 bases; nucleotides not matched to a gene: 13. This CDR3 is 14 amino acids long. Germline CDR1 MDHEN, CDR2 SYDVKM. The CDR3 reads CATSGGQGIIEQYF. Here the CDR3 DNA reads TGTGCCACCTCGGGGGGACAGGGTATTATCGAGCAGTACTTC.

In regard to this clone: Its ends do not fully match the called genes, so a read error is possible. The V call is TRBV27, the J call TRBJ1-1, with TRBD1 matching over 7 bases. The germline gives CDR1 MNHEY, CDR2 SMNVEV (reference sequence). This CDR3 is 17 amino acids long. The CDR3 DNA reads TGTGCCGGCAGTTTCGAATACACCGGGACAGCCAACACTGAAGCTTTCTTT. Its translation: CAGSFEYTGTANTEAFF.

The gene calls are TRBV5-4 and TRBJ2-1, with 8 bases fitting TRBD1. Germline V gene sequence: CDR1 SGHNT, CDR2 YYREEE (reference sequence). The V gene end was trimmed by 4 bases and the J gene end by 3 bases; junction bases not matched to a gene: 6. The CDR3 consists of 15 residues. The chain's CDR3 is CASSPTGASYNEQFF. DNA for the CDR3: TGTGCCAGCAGCCCGACAGGGGCCAGCTACAATGAGCAGTTCTTC.

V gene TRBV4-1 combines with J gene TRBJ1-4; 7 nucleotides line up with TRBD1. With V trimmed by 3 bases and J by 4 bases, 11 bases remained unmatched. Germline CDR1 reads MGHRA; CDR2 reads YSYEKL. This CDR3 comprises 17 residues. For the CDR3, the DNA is TGCGCCAGCAGCCAGGGCCCGAGGGACAGAGATAATGAAAAACTGTTTTTT. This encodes CASSQGPRDRDNEKLFF.

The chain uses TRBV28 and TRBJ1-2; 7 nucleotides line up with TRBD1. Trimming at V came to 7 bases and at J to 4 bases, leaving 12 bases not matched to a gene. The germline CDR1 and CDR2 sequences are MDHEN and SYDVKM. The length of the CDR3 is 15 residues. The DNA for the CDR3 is TGTGCCAGCAAGACCTGGACAGGCCCTTTCTATGGCTACACCTTC. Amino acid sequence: CASKTWTGPFYGYTF.